Shown below are 20 T cell receptor beta chains from a single sample sequenced in a study of blood T cell repertoires in COVID-19. This table comes from immunoSEQ multiplex PCR, and its TCRdb copy is limited to in-frame clones, with some not included. The profile covers about 220,000 clones, with 80% to 90% appearing a single time and over 12% taken by the ten largest. The sample taken for sequencing was PBMCs or T cells enriched from blood (not recorded which). These TCRs come from a woman aged 50 to 60 with acute COVID-19.

Comment on this clone: The junction shows a germline mismatch at one end, possibly a read error. The chain is built from TRBV4-3 and TRBJ2-5, with 8 bases lining up with TRBD2. In germline, CDR1 is LGHNA, CDR2 YSLEER. The CDR3 extends over 17 amino acids. The CDR3 loop reads CASSQVWAGGFQEAQYF. Here the CDR3 DNA reads TGCGCCAGCAGCCAAGTATGGGCGGGAGGCTTCCAAGAGGCCCAGTACTTC.

The sample holds a few counts of this clone. This rearrangement joins TRBV5-6 to TRBJ1-2; no reliable D call. This CDR3 has 14 amino acids. Germline V gene lookup returns CDR1 SGHDT and CDR2 YYEEEE. Trimming shortened V by 2 bases and J by 7 bases, and 15 bases separated the two germline ends. The CDR3 DNA sequence: TGTGCCAGCAGCTTTAGTTGGGCAGGCAGTGGCTACACCTTC. Translating gives CASSFSWAGSGYTF. The whole variable domain, remainder taken from reference TRBV5-6 and TRBJ1-2, is DAGVTQSPTHLIKTRGQQVTLRCSPKSGHDTVSWYQQALGQGPQFIFQYYEEEERQRGNFPDRFSGHQFPNYSSELNVNALLLGDSALYLCASSFSWAGSGYTFGSGTRLTVV.

This chain joins TRBV28 and TRBJ2-5, with a weak D call TRBD1 (6 bases). The CDR3 has 15 residues. Trimming took 5 bases from V and 2 from J, leaving 15 bases between them. Germline-derived CDR1 and CDR2 are MDHEN and SYDVKM. CDR3 DNA: TGTGCCAGCAGTGGCCGGGACACCCCGCAAGAGACCCAGTACTTC. Protein product: CASSGRDTPQETQYF.

The genes are TRBV29-1 and TRBJ2-5, with 7 bases lining up with TRBD1. V lost 7 bases and J lost 1; bases outside the gene matches: 9. Germline values: CDR1 SQVTM, CDR2 ANQGSEA. The CDR3 loop spans 14 amino acids. The CDR3, as DNA: TGCAGCGCCTTTTACGGGACAGCCCAAGAGACCCAGTACTTC. This encodes CSAFYGTAQETQYF. Using reference TRBV29-1 and TRBJ2-5 for the parts outside the CDR3, the full variable domain is SAVISQKPSRDICQRGTSLTIQCQVDSQVTMMFWYRQQPGQSLTLIATANQGSEATYESGFVIDKFPISRPNLTFSTLTVSNMSPEDSSIYLCSAFYGTAQETQYFGPGTRLLVL.

The chain carries TRBV19 and TRBJ1-5, with D uncertain. Germline CDR1 and CDR2: LNHDA and SQIVND (reference sequence). V lost 4 bases and J lost 0, with 10 bases in between. The CDR3 spans 15 residues. The CDR3 DNA is TGTGCCAGTAGTACTCGACTGATTAGCAATCAGCCCCAGCATTTT. Translating gives CASSTRLISNQPQHF. Variable domain in full (rest from reference TRBV19 and TRBJ1-5): DGGITQSPKYLFRKEGQNVTLSCEQNLNHDAMYWYRQDPGQGLRLIYYSQIVNDFQKGDIAEGYSVSREKKESFPLTVTSAQKNPTAFYLCASSTRLISNQPQHFGDGTRLSIL.

The chain links TRBV5-1 to TRBJ2-1; D perhaps matches TRBD2 (5 bases). Trimming removed 5 bases at V and 0 bases at J, with 12 bases between. The CDR3 spans 15 residues. CDR1 is SGHRS, CDR2 YFSETQ, per germline. The CDR3 DNA sequence: TGCGCCAGCAGGGTAGCGTACTCCTCCTACAATGAGCAGTTCTTC. Its translation is CASRVAYSSYNEQFF.

The sample holds one count of this clone. The chain employs TRBV7-2 and TRBJ1-4, with TRBD1 as a possible D gene (6 bases). This CDR3 comprises 16 residues. Per the germline V gene, CDR1 is SGHTA and CDR2 is FQGNSA. Between the trimmed V and J ends, which lost 5 bases and 7 bases, there was a span of 20 bases. CDR3 amino acids: CASSPSVRGAVEKLFF. The CDR3 bases are TGTGCCAGCAGCCCCTCTGTCCGGGGGGCAGTTGAAAAACTGTTTTTT.

This chain's CDR3 is CAWSVIAGSSNSPLHF. The CDR3 DNA follows: TGTGCCTGGAGTGTGATCGCCGGGTCCTCAAATTCACCCCTCCACTTT. The V and J genes are TRBV30 and TRBJ1-6; D is undetermined. Germline V CDR1 and CDR2: GTSNPN, SVGIG (reference sequence). Trimming stripped 0 bases from V and 7 bases from J, with 16 bases between. This CDR3 region has 16 residues.

J is TRBJ1-6 and V is TRBV4-1, with D maybe TRBD1 (5 bases). The CDR3 consists of 17 residues. CDR1 is MGHRA and CDR2 is YSYEKL in the germline V gene. Trimming removed 0 bases from V and 1 base from J, with 10 bases in between. The CDR3: CASSQDGGMSYNSPLHF. In DNA form, the CDR3 reads TGCGCCAGCAGCCAAGATGGGGGGATGTCCTATAATTCACCCCTCCACTTT.

This rearrangement joins TRBV6-5 to TRBJ2-1, with 8 nucleotides matching TRBD2. The germline V gene encodes CDR1 MNHEY and CDR2 SVGAGI. J lost 8 bases, V lost 3 bases, and 6 bases had no gene match. The CDR3 spans 14 residues. The CDR3, as DNA: TGTGCCAGCAGTTATACCGGGAGGGCGGATGAGCAGTTCTTC. Amino acid sequence: CASSYTGRADEQFF.

This clone was counted between two and nine times. This chain links TRBV7-2 with TRBJ1-2; 8 nucleotides align to TRBD1. The ends lost 3 bases at V and 5 bases at J; junction bases unmatched: 5. The CDR3 runs to 14 residues. The germline gives CDR1 SGHTA, CDR2 FQGNSA. The CDR3 sequence: CASSLTGEGYGYTF. CDR3 coding DNA: TGTGCCAGCAGCTTGACAGGGGAGGGGTATGGCTACACCTTC.

The rearrangement joins TRBV24-1 to TRBJ1-5; 8 bases fit TRBD1. Germline V gene lookup returns CDR1 KGHDR and CDR2 SFDVKD. This CDR3 has 13 amino acids. J was trimmed by 7 bases and V by 8 bases; bases with no gene match: 6. The CDR3 nucleotides read TGTGCCACCAATCAGGGGGCGGGACAGCCCCAGCATTTT. Amino acid sequence: CATNQGAGQPQHF.

This clone was recorded only once. V is TRBV7-9 and J is TRBJ1-2; 9 nucleotides line up with TRBD1. CDR1 and CDR2 (germline): SEHNR, FQNEAQ (reference sequence). The CDR3 is 15 amino acids. V lost 2 bases to trimming and J lost 3 bases; unmatched junction nucleotides: 4. The CDR3 here is CASSLIDRGDYGYTF. The CDR3 region has the DNA TGTGCCAGCAGCTTAATCGACAGGGGGGACTATGGCTACACCTTC.

The V call is TRBV10-1, the J call TRBJ2-7, with D uncertain. Trimming took off 0 bases at V and 0 bases at J, with 6 bases between the two ends. This CDR3 has 14 amino acids. The germline gives CDR1 WNHNN, CDR2 SYGVQD (reference sequence). The CDR3 DNA reads TGCGCCAGCAGTGAGTCGGCAAGCTCCTACGAGCAGTACTTC. Translating it yields CASSESASSYEQYF.

This rearrangement joins TRBV28 to TRBJ2-7, with TRBD1 as a possible D gene (8 bases). The CDR3 is 15 residues long. V lost 3 bases and J 7 bases, leaving 19 bases between the germline ends. CDR1 is MDHEN, CDR2 SYDVKM, per germline. The CDR3 DNA follows: TGTGCCAGCAGTTTTGGGCCCCTACAGGGGGGGGAGCAGTACTTC. Translated, it gives CASSFGPLQGGEQYF.

The chain couples TRBV6-2 or TRBV6-3 to TRBJ1-4; the D gene is possibly TRBD1 (5 bases). Trimming took 5 bases from V and 10 from J, leaving 26 bases between them. Germline V lookup: CDR1 MNHEY, CDR2 SVGEGT. The CDR3 runs to 17 residues. CDR3 nucleotides: TGTGCCAGCAGTACTGGCGGGGCTGGGGCCGTCCGAAGAAAACTGTTTTTT. As protein: CASSTGGAGAVRRKLFF.

The gene calls are TRBV28 and TRBJ2-1; 8 nucleotides agree with TRBD2. In germline, CDR1 is MDHEN, CDR2 SYDVKM. This CDR3 is 20 amino acids long. V lost 3 bases to trimming and J lost 7 bases; unmatched junction nucleotides: 23. CDR3 nucleotide sequence: TGTGCCAGCAGTTTCGTCGGCCGTAGTCTAGCGGGCAATTTATATAATGAGCAGTTCTTC. Translated: CASSFVGRSLAGNLYNEQFF.

In its sample, this clone was seen once. The V call is TRBV6-2 or TRBV6-3, the J call TRBJ2-7, with unresolved D. V was pared by 2 bases and J by 5 bases, with 4 bases between. The germline gives CDR1 MNHEY, CDR2 SVGEGT. The CDR3 length is 11 residues. This chain's CDR3 is CASSYINEQYF. The DNA for the CDR3 is TGTGCCAGCAGTTACATCAACGAGCAGTACTTC.

This clone was found a few times. The chain joins TRBV18 to TRBJ1-5; 8 nucleotides line up with TRBD1. The CDR3 is 14 residues long. CDR1 and CDR2 (germline): KGHSH, LQKENI. After removal of 4 bases from V and 2 bases from J, the junction contained 1 base not matched to a gene. CDR3 sequence: CASSQGQGNQPQHF. Written as DNA, the CDR3 is TGTGCCAGCTCACAGGGACAGGGCAATCAGCCCCAGCATTTT. Using reference TRBV18 and TRBJ1-5 for the parts outside the CDR3, the full variable domain is NAGVMQNPRHLVRRRGQEARLRCSPMKGHSHVYWYRQLPEEGLKFMVYLQKENIIDESGMPKERFSAEFPKEGPSILRIQQVVRGDSAAYFCASSQGQGNQPQHFGDGTRLSIL.

The chain is built from TRBV28 and TRBJ1-1; D possibly corresponds to TRBD1 (6 bases). The V and J ends lost 5 bases and 1 base respectively, with 23 bases between them. This CDR3 has 18 residues. Per germline, CDR1 MDHEN and CDR2 SYDVKM. CDR3 in DNA: TGTGCCAGCAGTCCACATCCCGGGACACGGCAAGGGAACACTGAAGCTTTCTTT. Its protein is CASSPHPGTRQGNTEAFF.